This paragraph reports one T cell receptor beta chain. What it binds is not known. Germline CDR1 and CDR2: MNHNS and SASEGT. The CDR3 has 12 residues. V lost 7 bases to trimming and J lost 2 bases, with 8 bases between them. The sample is drawn from a study of OX40 agonist ivuxolimab in advanced cancers. In the study overall: Therapy given before enrollment (anti-PD-1, anti-PD-L1 or anti-CTLA-4) was allowed, and 40% to 45% had some. Broader study findings: The authors also found low normalized T-cell clonal expansion in some nonresponders.

Method: immunoSEQ multiplex PCR; TCRdb's copy keeps in-frame clones and lacks some. The sample has about 45,000 clones, around four fifths seen once. The sequence was collected from an adult with an advanced solid tumor such as melanoma, head and neck, liver or kidney cancer. The V call is TRBV6-1, the J call TRBJ1-2, with D perhaps TRBD1 (5 bases). The sample here was CD4+ or CD8+ T cells sorted from blood, taken in a trial of the OX40 agonist ivuxolimab. The CDR3 DNA reads TGTGCCAGCACGGGGGGAAACTATGGCTACACCTTC. It yields the protein CASTGGNYGYTF.